This TCR beta chain is drawn from a study of CD8 T cells in Susac syndrome. Study details: There were 5 or 6 sequenced Susac syndrome patients with active disease and under ten in remission. Findings of the study overall: Susac-specific public clones in total CD8+ repertoires numbered some 17; in CD8+ TEMRA repertoires, they numbered several.

Negative isolation yielded the CD8+ and CD4+ T cells, while FACS enriched the TEMRA cells. With respect to this clonotype: The target antigen is unknown.

The germline CDR1 and CDR2 sequences are SGHVS and FQNEAQ. This CDR3 has 13 residues. Trimming cost V 1 base and J 2 bases, with 6 bases left between them. Random hexamers were used to reverse transcribe an amount of roughly 0.45 to 1 ug RNA. Multiplex PCR with immunoSEQ amplified the TCR beta CDR3 across 54 Vbeta and 13 Jbeta. TCRdb ran MiXCR on the immunoSEQ multiplex PCR reads and lists one entry per CDR3 protein. Of about 130,000 distinct CDR3 sequences in the sample, approximately 95% were seen once. The material sequenced was CD8+ T cells from PBMCs. The genes are TRBV7-8 and TRBJ2-7; no reliable D call. The source of this sequence is a human donor with Susac syndrome. CDR3 nucleotides: TGTGCCAGCAGCTTAGGCGTGACCTACGAGCAGTACTTC. Its translation: CASSLGVTYEQYF. The whole variable domain, remainder taken from reference TRBV7-8 and TRBJ2-7, is GAGVSQSPRYKVAKRGQDVALRCDPISGHVSLFWYQQALGQGPEFLTYFQNEAQLDKSGLPSDRFFAERPEGSVSTLKIQRTQQEDSAVYLCASSLGVTYEQYFGPGTRLTVT.